What follows are 28 T cell receptor beta chains derived from one specimen sequenced in a study of T cell responses to AZD1222 COVID-19 vaccine. Produced via immunoSEQ multiplex PCR; TCRdb's table is partial and in-frame only. This sample has approximately 130,000 clones, with 80% to 95% found just once. Source: peripheral blood, taken 28 days after the second dose of the MenACWY control vaccine. The source of these receptors is an adult who received the MenACWY meningococcal vaccine as a control.

The rearrangement links TRBV12-2 to TRBJ2-5. TRBV12-2 is assigned pseudogene status. This CDR3 has 11 residues. The DNA for the CDR3 is TGTGCAAGTCGCTTAGGTCAGACCCAGTACTTC. Residues: CASRLGQTQYF.

This chain connects TRBV5-4 to TRBJ2-5; tentatively, D is TRBD2 (6 bases). Per germline, CDR1 SGHNT and CDR2 YYREEE (reference sequence). This CDR3 has 14 residues. Trimming left V 5 bases short and J 2 bases short, with 13 bases between. The CDR3 spells CASSIGGWQETQYF. Written as DNA, the CDR3 is TGTGCCAGCAGTATTGGAGGGTGGCAAGAGACCCAGTACTTC.

The chain combines TRBV28 with TRBJ2-1, with no clear D. Trimming stripped 3 bases from V and 3 bases from J, with 9 bases between. Germline loops: CDR1 MDHEN, CDR2 SYDVKM. The CDR3 loop spans 14 amino acids. CDR3 loop: CASSLASFYNEQFF. The CDR3 DNA reads TGTGCCAGCAGTTTGGCTAGTTTCTACAATGAGCAGTTCTTC.

The chain's CDR3 is CASSLSGWASGRIGTQYF. CDR3 nucleotides: TGTGCCAGCAGTTTATCAGGCTGGGCTAGCGGGAGAATCGGTACGCAGTATTTT. The chain carries TRBV27 and TRBJ2-3; 10 bases agree with TRBD2. Germline CDR1 and CDR2: MNHEY and SMNVEV (reference sequence). V was clipped by 0 bases and J by 8 bases; unmatched bases: 14. This CDR3 has 18 amino acids.

This chain uses TRBV29-1 with TRBJ2-7; 10 bases are a match to TRBD2. Germline CDR1 SQVTM, CDR2 ANQGSEA. The V and J ends lost 4 bases and 5 bases, in that order; junction bases with no gene match: 8. This CDR3 contains 14 residues. The CDR3 region is CSVVASGRSNEQYF. The CDR3 DNA sequence: TGCAGCGTTGTGGCTAGCGGGAGATCGAACGAGCAGTACTTC.

This clone was found once. The chain combines TRBV21-1 with TRBJ1-5; the table's D call, TRBD1, was not checked against the DNA. TRBV21-1 counts as a pseudogene. This CDR3 spans 20 amino acids. The CDR3 spells CASSKGGPGTGVYSNQPQHF. As DNA, the CDR3 is TGTGCCAGCAGCAAAGGGGGCCCCGGGACAGGAGTTTATAGCAATCAGCCCCAGCATTTT.

The gene calls are TRBV11-2 and TRBJ2-1; 8 bases agree with TRBD2. Germline V lookup: CDR1 SGHAT, CDR2 FQNNGV. CDR3 length equals 15 residues. With 7 bases clipped from V and 4 bases from J, the junction kept 9 bases outside the gene matches. CDR3 amino acids: CASIQLRGAYNEQFF. CDR3 coding DNA: TGTGCCAGCATCCAGTTGCGGGGGGCTTACAATGAGCAGTTCTTC.

The rearrangement joins TRBV6-5 to TRBJ2-5; 13 positions match TRBD2. This CDR3 spans 15 amino acids. The J segment lost 7 bases and the V segment lost 4 bases, leaving 6 bases of the junction unmatched. Germline assignment: CDR1 MNHEY and CDR2 SVGAGI. The CDR3 nucleotides read TGTGCCAGCAGTTCCGGACTAGCGGGAGTTGGGACCCAGTACTTC. Translation: CASSSGLAGVGTQYF.

The chain employs TRBV28 and TRBJ1-2; 7 bases fit TRBD1. V lost 6 bases to trimming and J lost 4 bases; unmatched junction nucleotides: 8. Germline V gene lookup returns CDR1 MDHEN and CDR2 SYDVKM. The CDR3 consists of 14 residues. The CDR3: CASSPDRELYGYTF. CDR3 bases: TGTGCCAGCAGCCCCGACAGGGAACTCTATGGCTACACCTTC.

This chain connects TRBV5-1 to TRBJ1-1; 9 bases match TRBD1. The CDR3 contains 15 residues. The J segment lost 5 bases and the V segment lost 4 bases, leaving 9 bases of the junction unmatched. Germline values: CDR1 SGHRS, CDR2 YFSETQ. The chain's CDR3 is CASSLGDRVRTEAFF. The CDR3 DNA sequence: TGCGCCAGCAGCCTGGGGGACAGGGTAAGAACTGAAGCTTTCTTT.

The rearrangement joins TRBV6-2 or TRBV6-3 to TRBJ2-7; 10 bases map to TRBD2. This CDR3 has 19 amino acids. V shed 3 bases, J shed 4 bases, and the junction held 18 bases outside the gene matches. The germline CDR1 and CDR2 sequences are MNHEY and SVGEGT. The chain's CDR3 is CASSYRTSGILLDSYEQYF. The CDR3 nucleotides are TGTGCCAGCAGTTATAGAACTAGCGGGATTTTATTAGACTCGTACGAGCAGTACTTC.

V is TRBV6-1 and J is TRBJ1-1; D not certain. The CDR3 consists of 14 residues. Germline CDR1 and CDR2: MNHNS and SASEGT. Trimming shortened V by 3 bases and J by 3 bases, and 11 bases separated the two germline ends. CDR3 nucleotides: TGTGCCAGCAGTGATAGATTGGTTTACACTGAAGCTTTCTTT. It encodes CASSDRLVYTEAFF.

The sample holds one count of this clone. The chain carries TRBV7-8 and TRBJ2-7; weak D call: TRBD1 (5 bases). The CDR3 runs to 15 residues. Trimming left V 8 bases short and J 3 bases short, with 20 bases between. CDR1 and CDR2 (germline): SGHVS, FQNEAQ. The CDR3 sequence: CASGIGVSGLYEQYF. The CDR3 region has the DNA TGTGCCAGCGGAATAGGGGTCTCAGGGCTCTACGAGCAGTACTTC.

This rearrangement joins TRBV4-1 to TRBJ1-6; D is ambiguous. The ends were cut back, 2 bases at V and 7 bases at J, with 15 bases in the middle. CDR1 is MGHRA and CDR2 is YSYEKL in the germline V gene. The CDR3 is 16 amino acids. CDR3 in DNA: TGCGCCAGCAGCCAACCCCGTTCGGAGGTAAATTCACCCCTCCACTTT. Translated, it gives CASSQPRSEVNSPLHF.

With regard to this clone: The limits of the CDR3 on the DNA are not certain, so only TCRdb's listed CDR3 is given. This chain connects TRBV28 to TRBJ2-7; the table's D call, TRBD2, was not checked against the DNA. From its first to its last residue, the CDR3 has 16 amino acids. Germline V gives CDR1 MDHEN, CDR2 SYDVKM. CDR3 region: CASSSSGTRYFYEQYF.

This CDR3 is CASSSQWDGARQYF. The CDR3 nucleotides read TGCGCCAGCAGCTCCCAATGGGACGGTGCGAGGCAGTACTTC. V gene TRBV5-1 combines with J gene TRBJ2-7; D tentatively fits TRBD1 or TRBD2 (5 bases each). CDR1 and CDR2 (germline): SGHRS, YFSETQ. V was shortened by 3 bases and J by 9 bases, with 19 bases between the two germline ends. This CDR3 comprises 14 residues.

The rearrangement joins TRBV7-6 to TRBJ2-6, with D perhaps assigned TRBD1 or TRBD2 (6 bases each). CDR1 is SGHVS and CDR2 is FNYEAQ in the germline V gene. CDR3 length: 19 residues. V was shortened by 0 bases and J by 1 base, with 16 bases between the two germline ends. In DNA form, the CDR3 reads TGTGCCAGCAGCTTAGCGAGGGTAGGGGGACTTTCTGGGGCCAACGTCCTGACTTTC. Translation gives CASSLARVGGLSGANVLTF. Drawing the rest from reference TRBV7-6 and TRBJ2-6, the complete variable domain is GAGVSQSPRYKVTKRGQDVALRCDPISGHVSLYWYRQALGQGPEFLTYFNYEAQQDKSGLPNDRFSAERPEGSISTLTIQRTEQRDSAMYRCASSLARVGGLSGANVLTFGAGSRLTVL.

CDR3 coding DNA: TGTGCCAGCACCCCCGGAGGCGCGAACTATGGCTACACCTTC. Its protein product is CASTPGGANYGYTF. This rearrangement joins TRBV28 to TRBJ1-2, with D uncertain. Germline V gene sequence: CDR1 MDHEN, CDR2 SYDVKM. Trimming left V 7 bases short and J 2 bases short, with 14 bases between. The CDR3 has 14 residues.

The genes are TRBV28 and TRBJ2-7, with D perhaps matching TRBD2 (6 bases). The CDR3 extends over 13 amino acids. Deletions cut 3 bases from V and 6 bases from J, with 12 bases between. Per germline, CDR1 MDHEN and CDR2 SYDVKM. CDR3 bases: TGTGCCAGCAGTTTGGGGGGTTTATCCGAGCAGTACGTC. This codes for CASSLGGLSEQYV.

The J gene is TRBJ2-3, the V gene TRBV4-1; 8 nucleotides line up with TRBD1. V lost 0 bases to trimming and J lost 5 bases; unmatched junction nucleotides: 4. Germline V lookup: CDR1 MGHRA, CDR2 YSYEKL. This CDR3 contains 15 residues. CDR3 in DNA: TGCGCCAGCAGCCAAGATGGCACAGGGGGAGATACGCAGTATTTT. Protein: CASSQDGTGGDTQYF.

The rearrangement joins TRBV7-9 to TRBJ1-4; D not resolved. This CDR3 is built from 12 residues. Trimming took 1 base from V and 11 from J, leaving 8 bases between them. Germline CDR1 SEHNR, CDR2 FQNEAQ (reference sequence). CDR3 nucleotide sequence: TGTGCCAGCAGCTTAGATAGGGATAAACTGTTTTTT. It encodes CASSLDRDKLFF.

The chain links TRBV27 to TRBJ2-5, with D possibly matching TRBD2 (5 bases). CDR1 is MNHEY, CDR2 SMNVEV, per germline (reference sequence). The V and J ends lost 6 bases and 2 bases respectively, with 19 bases between them. This CDR3 has 16 residues. The CDR3 nucleotides are TGTGCCAGCAGCCCCCGCGCAGGCGGGTTTCAAGAGACCCAGTACTTC. It is translated as CASSPRAGGFQETQYF.

The CDR3 loop reads CASSLGSGTGEGRNQPQHF. CDR3 bases: TGCGCCAGCAGCTTGGGATCAGGGACAGGGGAAGGGCGCAATCAGCCCCAGCATTTT. The V call is TRBV5-1, the J call TRBJ1-5, with 10 bases aligning to TRBD1. The trim removed 0 bases at V and 2 bases at J, leaving 11 bases unmatched. CDR3 length equals 19 residues. Germline V gene sequence: CDR1 SGHRS, CDR2 YFSETQ.

The chain combines TRBV18 with TRBJ1-1, with 9 bases lining up with TRBD1. Trimming took 6 bases from V and 6 from J; bases not matched to a gene: 14. Germline V gene lookup returns CDR1 KGHSH and CDR2 LQKENI. The CDR3 sequence is 16 residues long. The CDR3 coding sequence is TGTGCCAGCTCGTGGGACAGGGTGTCTGTTGGCGCTGAAGCTTTCTTT. Encoded protein: CASSWDRVSVGAEAFF. The complete variable domain, with remaining parts taken from reference TRBV18 and TRBJ1-1, reads NAGVMQNPRHLVRRRGQEARLRCSPMKGHSHVYWYRQLPEEGLKFMVYLQKENIIDESGMPKERFSAEFPKEGPSILRIQQVVRGDSAAYFCASSWDRVSVGAEAFFGQGTRLTVV.

This chain links TRBV14 with TRBJ1-6; no firm D call. CDR3 size: 16 residues. Germline V CDR1 and CDR2: SGHDN, FVKESK. The V end lost 0 bases, the J end lost 6 bases, and 12 bases lay between the germline ends. In nucleotides, the CDR3 is TGTGCCAGCAGCCAAGAGGCAGCCCAGAGTAATTCACCCCTCCACTTT. Amino acids: CASSQEAAQSNSPLHF.

The rearrangement links TRBV27 to TRBJ1-2; D may be TRBD1 (5 bases). Trimming removed 5 bases at V and 8 bases at J, with 27 bases between. CDR3 length equals 17 residues. Germline assignment: CDR1 MNHEY and CDR2 SMNVEV (reference sequence). The CDR3 nucleotides read TGTGCCAGCAGTCTCTCGTGGGCAGGGAGAGGGTCGATGGGCTACACCTTC. Translation: CASSLSWAGRGSMGYTF.

This chain connects TRBV30 to TRBJ1-2; D is perhaps TRBD1 (6 bases). CDR1 GTSNPN and CDR2 SVGIG come from the germline V gene (reference sequence). CDR3 length: 13 residues. V was trimmed by 5 bases and J by 4 bases, leaving 14 bases between them. Written as DNA, the CDR3 is TGTGCCTGGGACCAGGGGCAGGGCTATGGCTACACCTTC. As protein: CAWDQGQGYGYTF.

The genes are TRBV7-3 and TRBJ2-3; the match to TRBD1 covers 7 bases. The CDR3 length is 15 residues. Trimming at V came to 2 bases and at J to 2 bases, leaving 4 bases not matched to a gene. Germline CDR1 and CDR2: SGHTA and FQGTGA. In nucleotides, the CDR3 is TGTGCCAGCAGCTTAGACAGGGCATCCACAGATACGCAGTATTTT. Translated, it gives CASSLDRASTDTQYF. Using reference TRBV7-3 and TRBJ2-3 for the parts outside the CDR3, the full variable domain is GAGVSQTPSNKVTEKGKYVELRCDPISGHTALYWYRQSLGQGPEFLIYFQGTGAADDSGLPNDRFFAVRPEGSVSTLKIQRTERGDSAVYLCASSLDRASTDTQYFGPGTRLTVL.